One and the same sample provided the 19 T cell receptor beta chains below, sequenced in a study of Ad26.COV2.S vaccination and SARS-CoV-2 variants. Treatment here: around 19 received Ad26.COV2.S at low or high dose, single or two shots; about 5 received placebo; per-sample allocation not given. Sampling happened 63 days after the first vaccine or placebo injection. Sequencing used immunoSEQ multiplex PCR; TCRdb keeps in-frame clones, though not all of them. The sample records around 370,000 clones, 80% to 90% being singletons. The specimen was peripheral blood, collected in a trial of Ad26.COV2.S vaccine versus placebo. These receptors were taken from a person aged 18-60 years who received the Ad26.COV2.S COVID-19 vaccine or a placebo.

A remark on this clone: Other DNA sequences from this sample encode an identical CDR3 as well. The gene calls are TRBV9 and TRBJ2-3; D gene uncertain. CDR1 is SGDLS, CDR2 YYNGEE, per germline. Trimming removed 0 bases at V and 4 bases at J, with 6 bases between. This CDR3 has 13 residues. CDR3 sequence: CASSVGPPDTQYF. CDR3 DNA sequence: TGTGCCAGCAGCGTAGGCCCGCCAGATACGCAGTATTTT.

The chain combines TRBV27 with TRBJ2-3; 10 bases fit TRBD1. Germline V CDR1 and CDR2: MNHEY, SMNVEV (reference sequence). The V and J ends lost 7 bases and 1 base, in that order; junction bases with no gene match: 8. The CDR3 is 16 residues long. The DNA for the CDR3 is TGTGCCAGCAACTCCGGGACAGGGGTGGGCACAGATACGCAGTATTTT. It is translated as CASNSGTGVGTDTQYF.

This clone came up a few times. The V call is TRBV6-5, the J call TRBJ2-7; D gene unclear. The V gene lost 5 bases and the J gene lost 1 base, with 12 bases spanning the gap. CDR1 MNHEY and CDR2 SVGAGI come from the germline V gene. This CDR3 is 14 amino acids long. The CDR3 spells CASSHPSRSYEQYF. DNA of the CDR3: TGTGCCAGCAGTCACCCCAGCAGGTCCTACGAGCAGTACTTC.

This clone was counted once. The chain links TRBV7-9 to TRBJ1-1; D unclear. CDR3 size: 12 residues. With 1 base removed from V and 5 bases from J, the gap between germline ends came to 5 bases. Germline V gives CDR1 SEHNR, CDR2 FQNEAQ (reference sequence). The CDR3 spells CASSLVDTEAFF. CDR3 in DNA: TGTGCCAGCAGCTTAGTTGATACTGAAGCTTTCTTT.

The rearrangement joins TRBV5-4 to TRBJ1-2; TRBD1 might be the D (5 bases). Trimming stripped 0 bases from V and 3 bases from J, with 12 bases between. The CDR3 is 15 residues long. Germline CDR1 reads SGHNT; CDR2 reads YYREEE (reference sequence). The CDR3 reads CASSLVGGGDYGYTF. The CDR3 nucleotides are TGTGCCAGCAGCTTGGTCGGGGGTGGGGACTATGGCTACACCTTC.

This rearrangement joins TRBV18 to TRBJ1-4; unclear D gene. V gave up 3 bases and J gave up 6 bases, with 14 bases separating them. There are 15 residues in the CDR3. Germline V gene sequence: CDR1 KGHSH, CDR2 LQKENI. CDR3 in DNA: TGTGCCAGCTCACCCCCGGGATTAGCCCATGAAAAACTGTTTTTT. Translation: CASSPPGLAHEKLFF.

The V call is TRBV3-1 (or the pseudogene TRBV3-2), the J call TRBJ2-3; TRBD2 matches at 11 bases. The CDR3 has 17 amino acids. V shed 4 bases, J shed 4 bases, and the junction held 10 bases outside the gene matches. Germline V lookup: CDR1 LGHDT, CDR2 YNNKEL (reference sequence). The CDR3 loop is CASSLRRSSGRSDTQYF. The CDR3 DNA sequence: TGTGCCAGCAGCCTCAGAAGGTCTAGCGGGAGGTCAGATACGCAGTATTTT.

V gene TRBV30 combines with J gene TRBJ2-3; D is possibly TRBD2 (6 bases). Germline V gene lookup returns CDR1 GTSNPN and CDR2 SVGIG (reference sequence). The V gene lost 0 bases and the J gene lost 0 bases, with 13 bases spanning the gap. The CDR3 runs 16 residues. CDR3 region: CAWSVGVGGSTDTQYF. The CDR3 coding sequence is TGTGCCTGGAGTGTAGGGGTGGGAGGAAGCACAGATACGCAGTATTTT.

The chain uses TRBV7-6 and TRBJ1-1, with D unclear. This CDR3 is 14 amino acids long. The germline V and J ends were trimmed by 3 bases and 0 bases, with 8 bases remaining between them. Germline CDR1 and CDR2: SGHVS and FNYEAQ. The CDR3 bases are TGTGCCAGCAGCTTGGGTGGGATGAACACTGAAGCTTTCTTT. This sequence encodes CASSLGGMNTEAFF.

Only one count was recorded for this clone. The chain carries TRBV18 and TRBJ2-7, with D perhaps matching TRBD2 (6 bases). The CDR3 has 15 amino acids. CDR1 is KGHSH, CDR2 LQKENI, per germline. The V gene lost 6 bases and the J gene lost 0 bases, with 15 bases spanning the gap. The CDR3 here is CASSRPGLSSYEQYF. The CDR3 coding sequence is TGTGCCAGCTCCCGACCGGGACTGAGCTCCTACGAGCAGTACTTC.

This clone was detected once. The chain is built from TRBV6-5 and TRBJ1-2; D is possibly TRBD1 (5 bases). Deletions cut 6 bases from V and 7 bases from J, with 18 bases between. This CDR3 is built from 14 residues. The V gene's germline CDR1 is MNHEY and CDR2 SVGAGI. Here the CDR3 reads CASSPSRVQGGYTF. The CDR3 DNA is TGTGCCAGCAGCCCCAGCAGGGTTCAGGGTGGCTACACCTTC.

The chain uses TRBV9 and TRBJ2-3; 8 bases fit TRBD1. The CDR3 consists of 17 residues. Germline CDR1 is SGDLS and CDR2 is YYNGEE. With V trimmed by 0 bases and J by 2 bases, 8 bases remained unmatched. CDR3 sequence: CASSVGPGGVPTDTQYF. The CDR3, as DNA: TGTGCCAGCAGCGTAGGACCAGGGGGCGTCCCCACAGATACGCAGTATTTT.

The rearrangement uses TRBV7-9 and TRBJ2-1; D is unresolved. The CDR3 sequence is 16 residues long. CDR1 is SEHNR, CDR2 FQNEAQ, per germline (reference sequence). V shed 4 bases and J shed 4 bases, with 17 bases lying between them. The CDR3 region has the DNA TGTGCCAGCAGCTCAGCCTTGGCAATGGAGTACAATGAGCAGTTCTTC. Translated: CASSSALAMEYNEQFF.

This chain uses TRBV7-9 with TRBJ1-1; tentatively, D is TRBD1 (6 bases). V was cut by 0 bases and J by 5 bases, with 10 bases left in between. The CDR3 is 14 amino acids. Per germline, CDR1 SEHNR and CDR2 FQNEAQ (reference sequence). Here the CDR3 reads CASSLAPQGTEAFF. CDR3 bases: TGTGCCAGCAGCTTAGCACCCCAGGGGACTGAAGCTTTCTTT.

The CDR3 loop is CATSRDRLALEQFF. CDR3 coding DNA: TGTGCCACCAGCAGAGATCGCCTCGCCCTTGAGCAGTTCTTC. The chain joins TRBV15 to TRBJ2-1; no clear D. The V and J ends lost 0 bases and 9 bases respectively, with 12 bases between them. Germline CDR1 reads LNHNV; CDR2 reads YYDKDF (reference sequence). The CDR3 sequence is 14 residues long.

The chain is built from TRBV18 and TRBJ2-7, with D possibly being TRBD1 or TRBD2 (5 bases each). Germline V lookup: CDR1 KGHSH, CDR2 LQKENI. V was pared by 6 bases and J by 2 bases, with 11 bases between. The length of the CDR3 is 13 residues. The chain's CDR3 is CASSEGSTYEQYF. The CDR3 nucleotides read TGTGCCAGCTCTGAGGGGTCTACCTACGAGCAGTACTTC.

Only a few counts were recorded for this clone. V is TRBV6-2 or TRBV6-3 and J is TRBJ2-7, with 7 bases identical to TRBD1. Germline trimming cut 4 bases from V and 0 bases from J; bases unmatched to any gene: 3. Looked up from germline, CDR1 is MNHEY and CDR2 is SVGEGT. The CDR3 extends over 14 amino acids. The CDR3 sequence is CASSWDSISYEQYF. DNA for the CDR3: TGTGCCAGCAGTTGGGACAGCATCTCCTACGAGCAGTACTTC.

The rearrangement uses TRBV5-5 and TRBJ1-2; D not certain. The germline V gene encodes CDR1 SGHKS and CDR2 YYEKEE (reference sequence). The CDR3 extends over 15 amino acids. V was shortened by 0 bases and J by 2 bases, with 11 bases between the two germline ends. CDR3 residues: CASSLDRARNYGYTF. In nucleotides, the CDR3 is TGTGCCAGCAGCTTGGACCGGGCCCGGAACTATGGCTACACCTTC.

The chain joins TRBV4-1 to TRBJ2-7; TRBD2 agrees at 12 bases. The CDR3 runs to 16 residues. Germline CDR1 MGHRA, CDR2 YSYEKL. Trimming took 5 bases from V and 7 from J; bases not matched to a gene: 12. The CDR3 DNA is TGCGCCAGCAGCAGGACTAGCGGGGTGAGTGGGTCGGAGCAGTACTTC. This sequence encodes CASSRTSGVSGSEQYF.